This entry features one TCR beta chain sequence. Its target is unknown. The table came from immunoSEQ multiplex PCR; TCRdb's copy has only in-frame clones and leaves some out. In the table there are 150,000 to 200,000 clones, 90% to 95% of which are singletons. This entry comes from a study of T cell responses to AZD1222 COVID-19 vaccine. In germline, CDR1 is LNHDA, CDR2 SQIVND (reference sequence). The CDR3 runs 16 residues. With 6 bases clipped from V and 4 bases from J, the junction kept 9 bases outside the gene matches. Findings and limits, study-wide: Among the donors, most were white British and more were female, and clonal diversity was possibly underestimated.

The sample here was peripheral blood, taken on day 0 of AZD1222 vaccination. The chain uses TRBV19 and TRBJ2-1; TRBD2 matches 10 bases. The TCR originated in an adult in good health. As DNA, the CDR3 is TGTGCCAGTAGCCCCGAGATTAGCGGGAGGTACAATGAGCAGTTCTTC. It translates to CASSPEISGRYNEQFF.